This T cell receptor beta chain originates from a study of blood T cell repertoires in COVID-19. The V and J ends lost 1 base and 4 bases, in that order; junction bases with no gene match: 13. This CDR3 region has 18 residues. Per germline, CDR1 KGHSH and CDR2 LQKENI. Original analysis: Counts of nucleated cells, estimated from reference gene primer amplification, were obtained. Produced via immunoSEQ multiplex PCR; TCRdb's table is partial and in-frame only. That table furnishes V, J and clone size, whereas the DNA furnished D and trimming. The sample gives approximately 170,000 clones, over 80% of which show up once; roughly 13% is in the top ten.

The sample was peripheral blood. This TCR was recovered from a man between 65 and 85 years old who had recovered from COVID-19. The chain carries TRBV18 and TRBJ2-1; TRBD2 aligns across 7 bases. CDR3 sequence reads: CASSPHGGSDPQYNEQFF. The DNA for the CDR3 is TGTGCCAGCTCACCACACGGGGGGTCCGACCCACAATACAATGAGCAGTTCTTC.